This T cell receptor (beta chain) stems from a study of neurological immune-mediated disorders. A single run covered 15-18 subjects with over 170 million TCR-beta sequences. A single record per CDR3 protein comes from TCRdb applying MiXCR to the 5' RACE reads. This sample has roughly 55,000 distinct CDR3 sequences; roughly 15% occur once, and the top ten carry 4.4%. This clonotype has ten or more counts. Its target is not known. The CDR3 spans 14 residues. Germline-derived CDR1 and CDR2 are DFQATT and SNEGSKA (reference sequence). V lost 4 bases, J lost 0 bases, and 9 bases lay in between. Findings of the study overall: Private repertoires in all groups were suggested by the finding that expanded clones across subjects shared no CDR3 amino acid sequences. While HTLV-1-associated myelopathy showed the greatest TCR clonal expansion, multiple sclerosis showed the least, falling below healthy controls.

The sequence was collected from a man between 60 and 70 years old in good health. The genes are TRBV20-1 and TRBJ2-2, with D hard to call. What was sequenced was PBMCs. The DNA of the CDR3 is TGCAGTGCTATACGGGCCGCGAACACCGGGGAGCTGTTTTTT. Translating gives CSAIRAANTGELFF.